The present TCR beta chain was sequenced within a study of blood T cell repertoires in COVID-19. Overall study: T cells, B-cell-depleted T cells, or PBMCs provided the cDNA or gDNA that served as material.

At least ten counts were recorded for this clone. Authors' data handling: Nucleated cell number was recorded as an estimate derived from reference gene primer amplification. Data came from immunoSEQ multiplex PCR; TCRdb stores just in-frame clones and leaves some out. V and J calls and clone size are those listed in that table; D and trimming were worked out from the DNA. The sample shows 100,000 or so clones, 85% to 90% of them seen only once. This receptor was obtained from a man in his fifties with active or convalescent COVID-19. The sample consisted of peripheral blood.

The DNA of the CDR3 is TGTGCCAGCAGCTCAGCCGGGACAGGGGCTTCTGGGGCCAACGTCCTGACTTTC. Translating gives CASSSAGTGASGANVLTF. The rearrangement links TRBV7-9 to TRBJ2-6, with 10 bases aligning to TRBD1. CDR3 length: 18 residues. The germline V gene encodes CDR1 SEHNR and CDR2 FQNEAQ (reference sequence). With V trimmed by 4 bases and J by 1 base, 7 bases remained unmatched. The full variable domain, rest sourced from reference TRBV7-9 and TRBJ2-6, is DTGVSQNPRHKITKRGQNVTFRCDPISEHNRLYWYRQTLGQGPEFLTYFQNEAQLEKSRLLSDRFSAERPKGSFSTLEIQRTEQGDSAMYLCASSSAGTGASGANVLTFGAGSRLTVL.